A selection of T cell receptor beta chains follows, all from one sample in a study of blood T cell repertoires in COVID-19. Repertoires were generated with immunoSEQ multiplex PCR, while TCRdb's copy carries only in-frame clones and drops some. Seen here are approximately 150,000 clones, approximately 80% observed once, and the top ten hold over 10%. Material: peripheral blood. These receptors were collected from a man between 65 and 79 years old who had recovered from COVID-19. Each CDR3 is given with its conserved first and last residue. The D gene is left open where the match is weak. The size of a clone is reported for some rows only, either as once, few or many, or as a class for expanded clones.

clone size	V gene	D gene	J gene	CDR3 protein	CDR3 DNA
-	TRBV29-1	TRBD1	TRBJ2-7	CSVAVLGTGVEQYF	TGCAGCGTTGCGGTTTTGGGGACAGGGGTCGAGCAGTACTTC
-	TRBV28	TRBD2	TRBJ2-3	CASSLRREGLPDTQYF	TGTGCCAGCAGTCTCCGACGGGAGGGCCTCCCAGATACGCAGTATTTT
-	TRBV6-5	-	TRBJ1-6	CASRRQVTNSPLHF	TGTGCCAGCAGAAGACAGGTGACTAATTCACCCCTCCACTTT
-	TRBV6-1	-	TRBJ2-2	CASREHGRGTPNTGELFF	TGTGCCAGTCGTGAACATGGCAGGGGGACTCCGAACACCGGGGAGCTGTTTTTT
-	TRBV6-5	TRBD1	TRBJ2-3	CASRTGTRGPDTQYF	TGTGCCAGCAGGACCGGGACAAGGGGGCCAGATACGCAGTATTTT
many	TRBV6-5	-	TRBJ1-5	CASSYGANQPQHF	TGTGCCAGCAGTTATGGGGCAAATCAGCCCCAGCATTTT
-	TRBV10-3	-	TRBJ2-1	CAITQGSANGNEQFF	TGTGCCATTACTCAGGGTTCGGCCAATGGGAATGAGCAGTTCTTC
-	TRBV9	TRBD1	TRBJ2-5	CASSDLGQGAETQYF	TGTGCCAGCAGCGACCTCGGCCAGGGGGCAGAGACCCAGTACTTC
-	TRBV7-7	TRBD2	TRBJ2-5	CASSPGLAGNQETQYF	TGTGCTAGCAGCCCAGGCCTAGCGGGGAACCAAGAGACCCAGTACTTC
-	TRBV15	TRBD1	TRBJ2-7	CATSRDLDRGNNEQYF	TGTGCCACCAGCAGAGATCTCGACAGGGGGAACAACGAGCAGTACTTC
-	TRBV18	TRBD1	TRBJ2-3	CASSPPSNRGTDTQYF	TGTGCCAGCTCACCACCATCGAACAGGGGGACAGATACGCAGTATTTT
-	TRBV25-1	TRBD2	TRBJ2-1	CASSAISGRAHNEQFF	TGTGCCAGCAGTGCCATTAGCGGGAGGGCCCACAATGAGCAGTTCTTC
-	TRBV19	TRBD1	TRBJ2-7	CASSQVFGTGGEQYF	TGTGCCAGTAGTCAAGTCTTTGGGACAGGCGGAGAGCAGTACTTC
once	TRBV11-3	-	TRBJ2-7	CASSPRGHGEQYF	TGTGCCAGCAGCCCCAGGGGACACGGCGAGCAGTACTTC
-	TRBV18	TRBD1	TRBJ1-2	CASSPAGGNYGYTF	TGTGCCAGCTCACCGGCAGGGGGAAACTATGGCTACACCTTC
-	TRBV7-3	-	TRBJ2-1	CASSNQLDSADRRNEQFF	TGTGCCAGCAGCAACCAACTGGATTCGGCGGACAGACGGAATGAGCAGTTCTTC
once	TRBV7-7	TRBD2	TRBJ2-3	CASSPSRLGSGSWADTQYF	TGTGCTAGCAGCCCAAGCCGTTTGGGTAGCGGGTCCTGGGCAGATACGCAGTATTTT